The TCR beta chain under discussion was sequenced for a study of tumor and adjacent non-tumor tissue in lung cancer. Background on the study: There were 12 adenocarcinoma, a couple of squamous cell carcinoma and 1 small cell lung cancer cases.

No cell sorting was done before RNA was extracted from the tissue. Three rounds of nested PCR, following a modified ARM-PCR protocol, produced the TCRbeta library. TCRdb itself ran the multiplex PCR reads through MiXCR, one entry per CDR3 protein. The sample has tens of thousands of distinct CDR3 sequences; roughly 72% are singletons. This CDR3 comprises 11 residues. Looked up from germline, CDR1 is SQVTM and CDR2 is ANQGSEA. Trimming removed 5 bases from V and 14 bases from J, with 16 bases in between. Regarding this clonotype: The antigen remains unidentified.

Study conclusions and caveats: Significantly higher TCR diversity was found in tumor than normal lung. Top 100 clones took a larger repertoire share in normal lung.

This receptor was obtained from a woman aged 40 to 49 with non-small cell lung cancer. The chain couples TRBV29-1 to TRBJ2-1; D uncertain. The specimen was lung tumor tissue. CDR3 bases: TGCAGCGTTACCACGCAGGCGGAGAAGTTCTTC. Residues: CSVTTQAEKFF.